The T cell receptor beta chain described here comes from a study of lymphopenia after photon versus proton radiotherapy. Clones were read by immunoSEQ multiplex PCR, and TCRdb kept only the in-frame ones, dropping some. The sample contains tens of thousands of clones, 75% to 90% of which appear only once. About this clone: Its antigen is undetermined.

V lost 3 bases, J lost 10 bases, and 11 bases stayed unmatched. This CDR3 spans 15 amino acids. CDR1 LNHDA and CDR2 SQIVND come from the germline V gene (reference sequence). Study conclusions and caveats: In patients who died, overall survival fell as post-nadir TCR diversity dropped more. Proton therapy kept repertoires fairly stable, unlike photons, which gained effector/memory cells. Only patients who died were analyzed for survival; proton advantage is unproven. After lymphocyte nadir, photon-treated repertoires showed oligoclonal expansion, especially CD8+ Temra.

The rearrangement joins TRBV19 to TRBJ2-1; 8 bases map to TRBD1. The sequences come from peripheral blood, collected from a patient treated with proton-based radiotherapy. This TCR was sampled from a man older than 75 with esophageal cancer. The CDR3 region has the DNA TGTGCCAGTAGTATCGGGGACAGGAGGACGGGGGAGCAGTTCTTC. It is translated as CASSIGDRRTGEQFF. The full variable domain, completed using reference TRBV19 and TRBJ2-1, is DGGITQSPKYLFRKEGQNVTLSCEQNLNHDAMYWYRQDPGQGLRLIYYSQIVNDFQKGDIAEGYSVSREKKESFPLTVTSAQKNPTAFYLCASSIGDRRTGEQFFGPGTRLTVL.